The source of this TCR beta chain is a study of T-cell reconstitution after alpha-beta-depleted transplantation in children. This clonotype has ten or more counts. Preparation of the TCRbeta library was carried out with unique molecular identifiers. One entry per CDR3 protein, called by TCRdb with MiXCR from the PCR reads. This sample has about 200,000 distinct CDR3 sequences, with more than 14% found just once. The CDR3 has 16 amino acids. Trimming took 6 bases from V and 3 from J; bases not matched to a gene: 7. Looked up from germline, CDR1 is MNHEY and CDR2 is SMNVEV (reference sequence). The gene calls are TRBV27 and TRBJ2-1; 11 bases align to TRBD2. Sequencing was performed on PBMCs from the stem cell graft donor, taken from the stem cell graft. This receptor was taken from a human donor who donated a stem cell graft to a child with acute lymphoblastic leukemia. Written as DNA, the CDR3 is TGTGCCAGCAGCCGGACTAGCGGGCTGCACTACAATGAGCAGTTCTTC. It specifies CASSRTSGLHYNEQFF.